This passage covers 21 T cell receptor beta chains from one sample sequenced in a study of T-cell reconstitution after alpha-beta-depleted transplantation in children. Unique molecular identifiers were built into the TCRbeta library. One entry per CDR3 protein results from TCRdb running MiXCR on the PCR reads. The data contain 350,000 to 400,000 distinct CDR3 sequences, roughly 13% of them singletons. The source material was PBMCs, sampled from the stem cell graft. The receptors stem from a human donor who donated a stem cell graft to a child with Fanconi anemia.

The gene calls are TRBV12-3 or TRBV12-4 and TRBJ1-1, with 9 bases that match TRBD1. The CDR3 length is 14 residues. J lost 4 bases, V lost 2 bases, and 2 bases had no gene match. In nucleotides, the CDR3 is TGTGCCAGCAGTTTATGGGACAGGGCCACTGAAGCTTTCTTT. Residues: CASSLWDRATEAFF.

The chain links TRBV5-1 to TRBJ2-7, with 7 bases identical to TRBD1. Germline V gene sequence: CDR1 SGHRS, CDR2 YFSETQ. The CDR3 has 12 amino acids. Unmatched junction bases numbered 3, after V lost 4 bases and J lost 5 bases. The CDR3 DNA reads as TGCGCCAGCAGCCCGGACAGGCACGAGCAGTACTTC. Amino acids: CASSPDRHEQYF.

This clonotype turned up a few times. The rearrangement links TRBV6-2 or TRBV6-3 to TRBJ2-2; D perhaps matches TRBD1 (5 bases). Trimming stripped 6 bases from V and 6 bases from J, with 23 bases between. This CDR3 has 17 amino acids. CDR1 is MNHEY, CDR2 SVGEGT, per germline. The CDR3 DNA follows: TGTGCCAGCAGCTTAGGCGTCGTGCAGGGTATGGCCGGGGAGCTGTTTTTT. This sequence encodes CASSLGVVQGMAGELFF.

This rearrangement joins TRBV20-1 to TRBJ2-7; 8 nucleotides align to TRBD2. Germline CDR1 reads DFQATT; CDR2 reads SNEGSKA (reference sequence). The V and J ends lost 0 bases and 1 base, in that order; junction bases with no gene match: 5. CDR3 length equals 15 residues. The CDR3 DNA reads TGCAGTGCTAGAGATTCGGGGGGGGCATCCTACGAGCAGTACTTC. It yields the protein CSARDSGGASYEQYF.

In this sample, this clonotype turned up a few times. The chain joins TRBV6-5 to TRBJ2-5, with D possibly TRBD2 on 5 matching bases. V lost 4 bases and J lost 3, with 9 bases in between. CDR1 and CDR2 from the germline V gene are MNHEY and SVGAGI. The CDR3 extends over 13 amino acids. CDR3 residues: CASSSPGKETQYF. CDR3 nucleotides: TGTGCCAGCAGTTCTCCGGGGAAAGAGACCCAGTACTTC.

The chain uses TRBV7-2 and TRBJ2-1; D call uncertain. Germline assignment: CDR1 SGHTA and CDR2 FQGNSA. Trimming removed 5 bases at V and 8 bases at J, with 19 bases between. The CDR3 is 15 residues long. The CDR3 loop is CASSATGSGWDEQFF. The DNA for the CDR3 is TGTGCCAGCAGCGCGACCGGGTCTGGGTGGGATGAGCAGTTCTTC.

The table lists this clonotype with many counts. The rearrangement links TRBV7-9 to TRBJ2-1; D gene uncertain. The CDR3 is 13 amino acids. The V end lost 5 bases, the J end lost 10 bases, and 15 bases lay between the germline ends. Germline values: CDR1 SEHNR, CDR2 FQNEAQ (reference sequence). CDR3 residues: CASSKIGFGEQFF. The CDR3 nucleotides read TGTGCCAGCAGCAAAATAGGTTTTGGGGAGCAGTTCTTC.

This clonotype was seen repeatedly, ten times or more. The chain has TRBV29-1 and TRBJ2-5; D is undetermined. The CDR3 contains 11 residues. V was cut by 1 base and J by 2 bases, with 2 bases left in between. Germline CDR1 reads SQVTM; CDR2 reads ANQGSEA. The CDR3 is CSVEGQETQYF. Written as DNA, the CDR3 is TGCAGCGTTGAAGGGCAAGAGACCCAGTACTTC.

This rearrangement joins TRBV5-4 to TRBJ2-7, with a possible D match to TRBD1 (6 bases). Trimming shortened V by 2 bases and J by 6 bases, and 15 bases separated the two germline ends. From germline, CDR1 is SGHNT and CDR2 YYREEE (reference sequence). CDR3 length: 14 residues. The CDR3 DNA follows: TGTGCCAGCAGCTTCTCCGGGACACCAGGCGAGCAGTACTTC. This codes for CASSFSGTPGEQYF.

This clonotype has at least ten counts. CDR3 region: CASSQAGARNTEAFF. The CDR3 coding sequence is TGTGCCAGCTCACAGGCGGGGGCGCGGAACACTGAAGCTTTCTTT. The rearrangement joins TRBV18 to TRBJ1-1; D might be TRBD1 (6 bases). CDR1 is KGHSH, CDR2 LQKENI, per germline. Trimming removed 4 bases from V and 1 base from J, with 13 bases in between. The CDR3 is 15 amino acids.

The CDR3 DNA reads TGTGCCAGCAGCGTCCCCGTGCATTTT. It is translated as CASSVPVHF. The genes are TRBV9 and TRBJ1-5; the D is unclear. The CDR3 has 9 amino acids. V was clipped by 2 bases and J by 15 bases, with 6 bases between them. Germline V gene lookup returns CDR1 SGDLS and CDR2 YYNGEE.

The rearrangement joins TRBV29-1 to TRBJ2-7; 10 bases agree with TRBD1. V dropped 7 bases and J dropped 4; count of bases not matched to a gene: 13. The germline gives CDR1 SQVTM, CDR2 ANQGSEA. The CDR3 length is 15 residues. The CDR3 DNA reads as TGCAGCGCACAAGGGACAGGGGTCAATAGTTACGAGCAGTACTTC. Encoded protein: CSAQGTGVNSYEQYF.

The rearrangement joins TRBV5-1 to TRBJ2-3; D is tentatively TRBD1 or TRBD2 (6 bases each). This CDR3 comprises 15 residues. V gave up 2 bases and J gave up 4 bases, with 14 bases separating them. Germline CDR1 and CDR2: SGHRS and YFSETQ. The CDR3 nucleotides are TGCGCCAGCAGCTTCGGGGGCAGGGGATCAGATACGCAGTATTTT. As protein: CASSFGGRGSDTQYF. The full variable domain, its missing parts supplied by reference TRBV5-1 and TRBJ2-3, is KAGVTQTPRYLIKTRGQQVTLSCSPISGHRSVSWYQQTPGQGLQFLFEYFSETQRNKGNFPGRFSGRQFSNSRSEMNVSTLELGDSALYLCASSFGGRGSDTQYFGPGTRLTVL.

The chain links TRBV7-2 to TRBJ2-7, with D tentatively TRBD2 (6 bases). Germline V CDR1 and CDR2: SGHTA, FQGNSA. The germline V and J ends were trimmed by 7 bases and 6 bases, with 13 bases remaining between them. The CDR3 is made up of 12 amino acids. The CDR3 protein is CASKRGTGEQYF. The DNA for the CDR3 is TGTGCCAGCAAACGGGGGACGGGCGAGCAGTACTTC.

The chain employs TRBV7-9 and TRBJ2-2; D is perhaps TRBD2 (6 bases). V lost 11 bases, J lost 0 bases, and 13 bases lay in between. This CDR3 has 14 residues. Looked up from germline, CDR1 is SEHNR and CDR2 is FQNEAQ (reference sequence). As DNA, the CDR3 is TGTGCCGGTGCGCAGCGGGCGAACACCGGGGAGCTGTTTTTT. Amino acids: CAGAQRANTGELFF.

In its sample, this clonotype was seen a few times. The genes are TRBV7-9 and TRBJ2-7; D may be TRBD1 (6 bases). Trimming removed 0 bases at V and 7 bases at J, with 10 bases between. The germline CDR1 and CDR2 sequences are SEHNR and FQNEAQ (reference sequence). The CDR3 is 13 amino acids. CDR3 loop: CASSLAGHEEQYF. The CDR3 DNA is TGTGCCAGCAGCTTAGCGGGACACGAAGAGCAGTACTTC.

The CDR3 sequence is CASSQETVVGTGELFF. In DNA, the CDR3 is TGCGCCAGCAGCCAAGAAACAGTCGTTGGCACCGGGGAGCTGTTTTTT. The chain recombines TRBV4-3 with TRBJ2-2; D gene ambiguous. The CDR3 is made up of 16 amino acids. Germline values: CDR1 LGHNA, CDR2 YSLEER. Trimming took 0 bases from V and 4 from J, leaving 12 bases between them.

This clonotype showed up just once. The rearrangement links TRBV11-2 to TRBJ1-1; 9 nucleotides match TRBD1. Germline assignment: CDR1 SGHAT and CDR2 FQNNGV. J was trimmed by 6 bases and V by 6 bases; bases with no gene match: 11. The CDR3 extends over 15 amino acids. As DNA, the CDR3 is TGTGCCAGCAGGACGACAGGGGGGTTGAAGGCTGAAGCTTTCTTT. The encoded protein is CASRTTGGLKAEAFF.

The chain uses TRBV11-2 and TRBJ2-5; a possible D gene is TRBD1 (6 bases). Germline V lookup: CDR1 SGHAT, CDR2 FQNNGV. This CDR3 region has 14 residues. Trimming removed 5 bases from V and 2 bases from J, with 12 bases in between. The DNA of the CDR3 is TGTGCCAGCAGCCCAACAGGGAAGCAAGAGACCCAGTACTTC. Translation: CASSPTGKQETQYF.

This clonotype has ten or more counts. The V and J genes are TRBV10-3 and TRBJ2-5; possibly TRBD2 for D (7 bases). The CDR3 consists of 14 residues. The germline V gene has CDR1 ENHRY and CDR2 SYGVKD. V dropped 3 bases and J dropped 5 bases, with 13 bases sitting between them. CDR3 bases: TGTGCCATCAGTGAAAGAAGGGGGGGGGAGACCCAGTACTTC. As protein: CAISERRGGETQYF.

This clonotype has a handful of counts. This chain joins TRBV6-5 and TRBJ1-6, with TRBD1 matching 7 bases. This CDR3 has 17 amino acids. V was clipped by 0 bases and J by 6 bases; unmatched bases: 8. CDR1 is MNHEY, CDR2 SVGAGI, per germline. DNA for the CDR3: TGTGCCAGCAGTTACTCATCAGGGGGTATAAGTAATTCACCCCTCCACTTT. Amino acid sequence: CASSYSSGGISNSPLHF.